These T cell receptor beta chains were read from a single sample in a study of blood T cell repertoires in COVID-19. Profiling relied on immunoSEQ multiplex PCR, and the TCRdb table lists in-frame clones only, not all of them. The table has 110,000 to 150,000 clones, roughly 89% seen once; the top ten hold 4.3%. The sequenced sample was peripheral blood. These receptors were taken from a woman in her forties with acute or convalescent COVID-19. Each CDR3 is given with its conserved first and last residue. Fields, in order: clone size, J gene, V gene, D gene, CDR3 protein, CDR3 DNA. A D gene is named only where the DNA matches it firmly. The listing skips clone size in some rows; elsewhere it reads once, few, many or a size class.

abundance: NA
j_gene: TRBJ1-1
v_gene: TRBV9
d_gene: NA
CDR3aa: CASSVESGPGGTEAFF
CDR3nt: TGTGCCAGCAGCGTAGAATCAGGTCCCGGAGGAACTGAAGCTTTCTTT

abundance: NA
j_gene: TRBJ1-4
v_gene: TRBV28
d_gene: NA
CDR3aa: CASSPLRRTNEKLFF
CDR3nt: TGTGCCAGCAGTCCCCTAAGAAGAACTAATGAAAAACTGTTTTTT

abundance: NA
j_gene: TRBJ2-2
v_gene: TRBV7-2
d_gene: TRBD2
CDR3aa: CASSTSAKIGELFF
CDR3nt: TGTGCCAGCAGCACTAGCGCGAAGATCGGGGAGCTGTTTTTT

abundance: once
j_gene: TRBJ2-7
v_gene: TRBV12-3/TRBV12-4
d_gene: NA
CDR3aa: CASSDEGVNEQYF
CDR3nt: TGTGCCAGCAGCGACGAGGGGGTCAACGAGCAGTACTTC

abundance: NA
j_gene: TRBJ2-5
v_gene: TRBV11-3
d_gene: NA
CDR3aa: CASSFGGDETQYF
CDR3nt: TGTGCCAGCAGCTTCGGGGGAGACGAGACCCAGTACTTC

abundance: NA
j_gene: TRBJ2-7
v_gene: TRBV28
d_gene: NA
CDR3aa: CASSNPRGVNHEQYF
CDR3nt: TGTGCCAGCAGTAACCCCAGGGGGGTCAACCACGAGCAGTACTTC

abundance: NA
j_gene: TRBJ2-3
v_gene: TRBV2
d_gene: TRBD2
CDR3aa: CASTRLAGGKDTQYF
CDR3nt: TGTGCCAGCACCCGGCTAGCGGGAGGAAAAGATACGCAGTATTTT

abundance: NA
j_gene: TRBJ1-5
v_gene: TRBV2
d_gene: NA
CDR3aa: CASSERGGLNQPQHF
CDR3nt: TGTGCCAGCAGTGAAAGGGGGGGCCTCAATCAGCCCCAGCATTTT

abundance: NA
j_gene: TRBJ2-1
v_gene: TRBV18
d_gene: TRBD1
CDR3aa: CASSPPGQGKNEQFF
CDR3nt: TGTGCCAGCTCACCCCCGGGACAGGGGAAAAATGAGCAGTTCTTC

abundance: NA
j_gene: TRBJ1-3
v_gene: TRBV28
d_gene: NA
CDR3aa: CASSPTGSSGNTIYF
CDR3nt: TGTGCCAGCAGTCCGACAGGTAGCTCTGGAAACACCATATATTTT

abundance: NA
j_gene: TRBJ1-4
v_gene: TRBV23-1
d_gene: TRBD1
CDR3aa: CAKQGNPGNEKLFF
CDR3nt: TGCGCCAAACAGGGGAACCCGGGTAATGAAAAACTGTTTTTT

abundance: NA
j_gene: TRBJ2-3
v_gene: TRBV9
d_gene: TRBD1
CDR3aa: CASSVQTGLNTDTQYF
CDR3nt: TGTGCCAGCAGCGTACAGACAGGGCTCAACACAGATACGCAGTATTTT

abundance: NA
j_gene: TRBJ2-5
v_gene: TRBV27
d_gene: NA
CDR3aa: CASSSQGQETQYF
CDR3nt: TGTGCCAGCAGTTCTCAGGGTCAAGAGACCCAGTACTTC

abundance: NA
j_gene: TRBJ2-7
v_gene: TRBV5-6
d_gene: TRBD2
CDR3aa: CASSLGGLAGGLHYEQYF
CDR3nt: TGTGCCAGCAGCTTGGGGGGACTAGCGGGAGGACTTCACTACGAGCAGTACTTC

abundance: NA
j_gene: TRBJ1-6
v_gene: TRBV11-2
d_gene: NA
CDR3aa: CASRGVRGGDSPLHF
CDR3nt: TGTGCCAGCAGAGGCGTCCGGGGAGGGGATTCACCCCTCCACTTT

abundance: NA
j_gene: TRBJ1-1
v_gene: TRBV5-4
d_gene: NA
CDR3aa: CASSLGGQNTEAFF
CDR3nt: TGTGCCAGCAGCTTGGGGGGACAGAACACTGAAGCTTTCTTT

abundance: NA
j_gene: TRBJ2-5
v_gene: TRBV9
d_gene: TRBD1
CDR3aa: CASSVDGTVQETQYF
CDR3nt: TGTGCCAGCAGCGTAGATGGGACAGTCCAAGAGACCCAGTACTTC

abundance: once
j_gene: TRBJ1-1
v_gene: TRBV6-6
d_gene: NA
CDR3aa: CASSFPEINTEAFF
CDR3nt: TGTGCCAGCAGTTTTCCGGAGATTAACACTGAAGCTTTCTTT

abundance: once
j_gene: TRBJ1-4
v_gene: TRBV5-1
d_gene: TRBD1
CDR3aa: CASSRTGVGNEKLFF
CDR3nt: TGCGCCAGCAGCCGGACAGGGGTAGGGAATGAAAAACTGTTTTTT

abundance: NA
j_gene: TRBJ1-2
v_gene: TRBV6-1
d_gene: TRBD1
CDR3aa: CASSEDRGPRVDGYTF
CDR3nt: TGTGCCAGCAGTGAGGACAGGGGGCCGCGGGTAGATGGCTACACCTTC

abundance: NA
j_gene: TRBJ1-2
v_gene: TRBV19
d_gene: NA
CDR3aa: CASRQNYGYTF
CDR3nt: TGTGCCAGTAGACAGAACTATGGCTACACCTTC

abundance: NA
j_gene: TRBJ2-7
v_gene: TRBV28
d_gene: NA
CDR3aa: CASSRGGYEQYF
CDR3nt: TGTGCCAGCAGCCGAGGGGGCTACGAGCAGTACTTC

abundance: NA
j_gene: TRBJ2-6
v_gene: TRBV19
d_gene: TRBD1
CDR3aa: CASSMGQGRAGANVLTF
CDR3nt: TGTGCCAGTAGTATGGGACAGGGACGGGCTGGGGCCAACGTCCTGACTTTC

abundance: NA
j_gene: TRBJ1-3
v_gene: TRBV28
d_gene: NA
CDR3aa: CASSLGTNRNTIYF
CDR3nt: TGTGCCAGCAGTCTCGGGACAAACCGAAACACCATATATTTT

abundance: NA
j_gene: TRBJ1-4
v_gene: TRBV19
d_gene: NA
CDR3aa: CASSMGAGYEKLFF
CDR3nt: TGTGCCAGTAGTATGGGAGCGGGGTACGAAAAACTGTTTTTT

abundance: NA
j_gene: TRBJ2-2
v_gene: TRBV27
d_gene: TRBD1
CDR3aa: CASSPGQGPHGELFF
CDR3nt: TGTGCCAGCAGTCCGGGACAGGGTCCCCACGGGGAGCTGTTTTTT

abundance: NA
j_gene: TRBJ2-5
v_gene: TRBV30
d_gene: NA
CDR3aa: CAWSVWQGQETQYF
CDR3nt: TGTGCCTGGAGTGTATGGCAGGGCCAAGAGACCCAGTACTTC

abundance: NA
j_gene: TRBJ1-2
v_gene: TRBV7-8
d_gene: TRBD1
CDR3aa: CASSLAGQEHGGYTF
CDR3nt: TGTGCCAGCAGCTTAGCGGGACAGGAACACGGTGGCTACACCTTC

abundance: once
j_gene: TRBJ2-7
v_gene: TRBV7-6
d_gene: TRBD2
CDR3aa: CASSLYGLADTYEQYF
CDR3nt: TGTGCCAGCAGCCTCTATGGACTAGCGGATACCTACGAGCAGTACTTC

abundance: NA
j_gene: TRBJ2-5
v_gene: TRBV5-1
d_gene: NA
CDR3aa: CASSLGAGYQETQYF
CDR3nt: TGCGCCAGCAGCTTGGGAGCCGGGTACCAAGAGACCCAGTACTTC

abundance: NA
j_gene: TRBJ1-5
v_gene: TRBV12-3/TRBV12-4
d_gene: NA
CDR3aa: CASTQDFNQPQHF
CDR3nt: TGTGCCAGTACCCAGGACTTCAATCAGCCCCAGCATTTT

abundance: NA
j_gene: TRBJ2-7
v_gene: TRBV2
d_gene: NA
CDR3aa: CASSEKRGGLYEQYF
CDR3nt: TGTGCCAGCAGTGAAAAGAGGGGGGGCCTCTACGAGCAGTACTTC

abundance: NA
j_gene: TRBJ1-2
v_gene: TRBV5-1
d_gene: NA
CDR3aa: CASSFGGGTMGGYTF
CDR3nt: TGCGCCAGCAGCTTCGGAGGCGGAACCATGGGTGGCTACACCTTC

abundance: NA
j_gene: TRBJ2-5
v_gene: TRBV6-4
d_gene: TRBD2
CDR3aa: CASSDSGLAGGRGIQETQYF
CDR3nt: TGTGCCAGCAGTGACTCGGGGCTAGCGGGAGGCAGGGGGATTCAAGAGACCCAGTACTTC

abundance: NA
j_gene: TRBJ2-5
v_gene: TRBV27
d_gene: TRBD1
CDR3aa: CASSSWTGVGATQETQYF
CDR3nt: TGTGCCAGCAGTTCGTGGACAGGGGTGGGGGCAACCCAAGAGACCCAGTACTTC

abundance: NA
j_gene: TRBJ2-3
v_gene: TRBV28
d_gene: NA
CDR3aa: CASSRTTTDTQYF
CDR3nt: TGTGCCAGCAGTCGAACTACGACAGATACGCAGTATTTT

abundance: NA
j_gene: TRBJ2-1
v_gene: TRBV28
d_gene: NA
CDR3aa: CAIPEEKSYNEQFF
CDR3nt: TGTGCCATCCCCGAGGAAAAGTCCTACAATGAGCAGTTCTTC

abundance: NA
j_gene: TRBJ2-3
v_gene: TRBV7-8
d_gene: TRBD2
CDR3aa: CASSPAGGSGGAGDTQYF
CDR3nt: TGTGCCAGCAGCCCTGCTGGGGGTAGCGGGGGGGCTGGAGATACGCAGTATTTT

abundance: once
j_gene: TRBJ2-5
v_gene: TRBV7-2
d_gene: TRBD2
CDR3aa: CASSLWGAGGLTETQYF
CDR3nt: TGTGCCAGCAGCTTATGGGGAGCGGGGGGGCTTACAGAGACCCAGTACTTC

abundance: NA
j_gene: TRBJ1-3
v_gene: TRBV13
d_gene: TRBD1
CDR3aa: CASSGGTDGNTIYF
CDR3nt: TGTGCCAGCAGCGGAGGGACAGATGGAAACACCATATATTTT

abundance: NA
j_gene: TRBJ2-2
v_gene: TRBV4-3
d_gene: TRBD2
CDR3aa: CASSQTSGFNTGELFF
CDR3nt: TGCGCCAGCAGCCAGACTAGCGGGTTTAACACCGGGGAGCTGTTTTTT